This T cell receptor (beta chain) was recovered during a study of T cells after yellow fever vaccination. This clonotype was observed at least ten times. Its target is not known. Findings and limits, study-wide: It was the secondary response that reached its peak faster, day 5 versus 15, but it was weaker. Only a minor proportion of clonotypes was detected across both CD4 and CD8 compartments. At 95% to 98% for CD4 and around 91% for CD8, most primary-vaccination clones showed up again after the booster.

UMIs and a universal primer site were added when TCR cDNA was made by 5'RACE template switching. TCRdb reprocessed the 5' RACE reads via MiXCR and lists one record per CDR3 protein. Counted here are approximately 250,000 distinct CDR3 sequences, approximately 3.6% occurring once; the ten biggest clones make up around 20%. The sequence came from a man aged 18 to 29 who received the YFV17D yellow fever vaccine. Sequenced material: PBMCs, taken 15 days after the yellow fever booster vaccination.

In nucleotides, the CDR3 is TGTGCCAGCACCTCGACAGGGGTGTCCTACGAGCAGTACTTC. It translates to CASTSTGVSYEQYF. The J gene is TRBJ2-7, the V gene TRBV12-3 or TRBV12-4; the match to TRBD1 covers 8 bases. After removal of 7 bases from V and 1 base from J, the junction contained 6 bases not matched to a gene. CDR3 length: 14 amino acids.